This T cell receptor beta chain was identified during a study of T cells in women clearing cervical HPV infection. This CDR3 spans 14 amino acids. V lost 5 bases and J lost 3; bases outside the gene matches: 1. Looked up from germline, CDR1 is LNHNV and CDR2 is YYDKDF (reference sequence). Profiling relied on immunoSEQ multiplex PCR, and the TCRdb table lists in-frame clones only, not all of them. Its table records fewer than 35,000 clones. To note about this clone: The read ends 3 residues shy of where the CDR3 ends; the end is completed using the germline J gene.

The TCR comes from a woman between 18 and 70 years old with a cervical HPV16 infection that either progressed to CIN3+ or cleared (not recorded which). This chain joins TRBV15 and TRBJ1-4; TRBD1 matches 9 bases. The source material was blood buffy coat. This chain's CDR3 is CATSYRGPNEKLFF. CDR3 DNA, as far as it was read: TGTGCCACCAGCTACAGGGGGCCTAATGAAAAA.